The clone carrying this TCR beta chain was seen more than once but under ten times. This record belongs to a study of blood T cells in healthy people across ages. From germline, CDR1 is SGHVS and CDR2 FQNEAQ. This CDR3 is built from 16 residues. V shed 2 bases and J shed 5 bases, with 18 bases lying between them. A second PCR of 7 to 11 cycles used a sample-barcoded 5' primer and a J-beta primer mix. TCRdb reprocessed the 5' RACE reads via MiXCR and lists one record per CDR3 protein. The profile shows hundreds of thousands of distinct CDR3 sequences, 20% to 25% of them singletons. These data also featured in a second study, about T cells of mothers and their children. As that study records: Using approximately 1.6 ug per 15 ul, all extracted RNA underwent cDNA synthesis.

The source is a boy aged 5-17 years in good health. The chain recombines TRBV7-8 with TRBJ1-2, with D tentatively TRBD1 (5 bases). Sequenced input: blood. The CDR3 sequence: CASSLSSWTLEYGYTF. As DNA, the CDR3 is TGTGCCAGCAGCTTAAGTTCTTGGACACTGGAATATGGCTACACCTTC.